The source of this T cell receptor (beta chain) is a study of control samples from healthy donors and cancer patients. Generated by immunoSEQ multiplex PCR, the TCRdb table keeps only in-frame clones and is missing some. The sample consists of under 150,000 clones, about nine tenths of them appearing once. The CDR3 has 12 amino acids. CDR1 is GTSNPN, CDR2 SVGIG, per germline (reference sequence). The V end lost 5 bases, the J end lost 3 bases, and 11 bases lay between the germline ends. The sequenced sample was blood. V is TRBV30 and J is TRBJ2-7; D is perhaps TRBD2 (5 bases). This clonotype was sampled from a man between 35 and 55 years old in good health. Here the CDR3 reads CAWGFAGYEQYF. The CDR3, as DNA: TGTGCCTGGGGGTTTGCGGGCTACGAGCAGTACTTC.